What follows describes a single TCR beta chain. As yet, its antigen is unknown. The sample originates from a study of OX40 agonist ivuxolimab in advanced cancers. Findings and limits, study-wide: CD4+ and CD8+ T cells in blood underwent clonal expansion by week 6 at 0.1 to 3.0 mg/kg.

The table came from immunoSEQ multiplex PCR; TCRdb's copy has only in-frame clones and leaves some out. The table has 100,000 or so clones, 90% to 97% seen once. With autoimmune disease history or systemic immunosuppression, patients were excluded. The source is an adult with an advanced solid tumor such as melanoma, head and neck, liver or kidney cancer. The sample was CD4+ or CD8+ T cells sorted from blood, taken in a trial of the OX40 agonist ivuxolimab.

CDR3 sequence reads: CASSSGPGGELFF. Here the CDR3 DNA reads TGTGCCAGCAGCTCAGGCCCCGGCGGGGAGCTGTTTTTT. V usage is TRBV11-3 and J usage is TRBJ2-2; no clear D. Looked up from germline, CDR1 is SGHNT and CDR2 is YENEEA. V lost 4 bases to trimming and J lost 7 bases, with 10 bases between them. The CDR3 totals 13 residues. The variable domain in full, completed from reference TRBV11-3 and TRBJ2-2, reads EAGVVQSPRYKIIEKKQPVAFWCNPISGHNTLYWYLQNLGQGPELLIRYENEEAVDDSQLPKDRFSAERLKGVDSTLKIQPAELGDSAVYLCASSSGPGGELFFGEGSRLTVL.